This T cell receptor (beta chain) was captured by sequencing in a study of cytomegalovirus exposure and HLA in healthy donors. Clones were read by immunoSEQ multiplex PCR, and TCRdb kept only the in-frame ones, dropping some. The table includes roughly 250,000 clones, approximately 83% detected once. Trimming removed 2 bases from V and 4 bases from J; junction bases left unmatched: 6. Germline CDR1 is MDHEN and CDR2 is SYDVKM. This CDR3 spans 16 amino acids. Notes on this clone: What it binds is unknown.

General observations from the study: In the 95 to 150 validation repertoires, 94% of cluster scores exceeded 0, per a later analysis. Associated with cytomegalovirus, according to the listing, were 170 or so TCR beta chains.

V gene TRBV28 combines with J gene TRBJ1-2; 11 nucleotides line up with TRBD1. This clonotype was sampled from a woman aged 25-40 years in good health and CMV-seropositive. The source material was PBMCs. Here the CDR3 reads CASSLEDRGLIYGYTF. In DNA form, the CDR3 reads TGTGCCAGCAGTTTAGAGGACAGGGGGCTGATCTATGGCTACACCTTC.